The present T cell receptor (beta chain) was sequenced within a study of T cell repertoires in cytomegalovirus infection. The wider study: Researchers turned to recently identified HLA-C-restricted CMV epitopes as well as well-studied HLA-B-restricted ones. An indication of both CMV infection and matching HLA type came from public TCR beta signatures.

TCRdb analysed the reads with MiXCR anew, one entry per CDR3 protein. The sample holds roughly 700,000 distinct CDR3 sequences; around a third are singletons and the top ten take over 15%. This clonotype was picked up many times. No antigen is known for it. General observations from the study: Cumulative frequency of public TCR beta families picked out carriers of CMV plus the relevant HLA. It was HLA-C-restricted CMV-specific TCR beta clonotypes that dominated the response ex vivo.

The specimen was cultured PBMCs, collected from culture after CMV antigen stimulation. This TCR was recovered from a human donor in good health (CMV status not recorded). Some clones in this sample may be carry-over from other donors' samples.

CDR3 sequence: CASSASGSRETQYF. The CDR3 DNA follows: TGTGCCAGCAGCGCTAGCGGGAGTCGGGAGACCCAGTACTTC. This chain links TRBV7-2 with TRBJ2-5; TRBD2 aligns across 10 bases. CDR1 and CDR2 from the germline V gene are SGHTA and FQGNSA. CDR3 size: 14 residues. J lost 5 bases, V lost 5 bases, and 5 bases had no gene match.